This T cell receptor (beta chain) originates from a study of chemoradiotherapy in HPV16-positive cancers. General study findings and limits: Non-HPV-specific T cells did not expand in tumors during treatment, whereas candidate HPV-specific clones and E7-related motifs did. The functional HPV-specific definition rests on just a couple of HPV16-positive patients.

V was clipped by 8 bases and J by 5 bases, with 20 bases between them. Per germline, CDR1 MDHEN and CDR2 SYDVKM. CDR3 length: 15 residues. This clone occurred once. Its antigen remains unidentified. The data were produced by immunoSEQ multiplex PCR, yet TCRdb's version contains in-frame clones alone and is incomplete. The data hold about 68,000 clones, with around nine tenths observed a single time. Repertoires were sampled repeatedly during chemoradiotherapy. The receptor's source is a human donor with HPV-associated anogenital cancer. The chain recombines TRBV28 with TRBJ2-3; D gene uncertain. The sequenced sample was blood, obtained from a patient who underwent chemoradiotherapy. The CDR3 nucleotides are TGTGCCAGCGGAATAGGGCAGGCGCAAATAGATACGCAGTATTTT. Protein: CASGIGQAQIDTQYF.